A single sample gave rise to the 17 T cell receptor beta chains below, sequenced in a study of blood T cell repertoires in COVID-19. TCRdb's copy holds only in-frame clones and misses some; the assay was immunoSEQ multiplex PCR. The repertoire holds about 78,000 clones, with around 86% as singletons. Sample: peripheral blood. Receptor source: a woman aged 55-75 years with acute or convalescent COVID-19.

The chain employs TRBV5-4 and TRBJ2-7, with D maybe TRBD2 (5 bases). The CDR3 is made up of 14 amino acids. Germline assignment: CDR1 SGHNT and CDR2 YYREEE (reference sequence). V was trimmed by 4 bases and J by 2 bases, leaving 13 bases between them. The CDR3: CASSRGVGAYEQYF. In DNA form, the CDR3 reads TGTGCCAGCAGCCGGGGTGTCGGAGCCTACGAGCAGTACTTC.

This clone showed up just once. The chain has TRBV2 and TRBJ1-5, with D tentatively TRBD1 (5 bases). Germline CDR1 and CDR2: SNHLY and FYNNEI. V was shortened by 5 bases and J by 0 bases, with 11 bases between the two germline ends. The CDR3 spans 15 residues. The CDR3 sequence: CASSFQGYSNQPQHF. CDR3 coding DNA: TGTGCCAGCAGTTTCCAGGGTTATAGCAATCAGCCCCAGCATTTT.

The CDR3 reads CASSLLRSGEAFF. The CDR3 DNA follows: TGTGCCAGCAGTTTATTAAGATCGGGTGAAGCTTTCTTT. V usage is TRBV28 and J usage is TRBJ1-1; D gene uncertain. CDR3 size: 13 residues. Trimming cost V 1 base and J 7 bases, with 10 bases left between them. CDR1 MDHEN and CDR2 SYDVKM come from the germline V gene.

This chain uses TRBV28 with TRBJ2-7; maybe TRBD1 (5 bases). Trimming pared 6 bases from V and 2 bases from J, leaving 17 bases between. Germline assignment: CDR1 MDHEN and CDR2 SYDVKM. The CDR3 has 15 amino acids. DNA for the CDR3: TGTGCCAGCAGCCCAACAGGAGCTCGCCCCTACGAGCAGTACTTC. Translation gives CASSPTGARPYEQYF.

The chain carries TRBV28 and TRBJ1-3, with D tentatively TRBD1 (6 bases). Trimming left V 4 bases short and J 2 bases short, with 9 bases between. There are 14 residues in the CDR3. In germline, CDR1 is MDHEN, CDR2 SYDVKM. This CDR3 reads CASSSPGAGNTIYF. The CDR3 DNA is TGTGCCAGCAGTTCTCCAGGGGCTGGAAACACCATATATTTT. The entire variable domain, with the rest obtained from reference TRBV28 and TRBJ1-3, is as follows: DVKVTQSSRYLVKRTGEKVFLECVQDMDHENMFWYRQDPGLGLRLIYFSYDVKMKEKGDIPEGYSVSREKKERFSLILESASTNQTSMYLCASSSPGAGNTIYFGEGSWLTVV.

This chain links TRBV28 with TRBJ2-2; possible D gene TRBD2, 7 bases. The V and J ends lost 8 bases and 3 bases respectively, with 22 bases between them. CDR3 length: 17 amino acids. The germline V gene encodes CDR1 MDHEN and CDR2 SYDVKM. The CDR3 DNA follows: TGTGCCAGCTGTTGGGGGCGGGGGCGCGGGGACACCGGGGAGCTGTTTTTT. Protein sequence: CASCWGRGRGDTGELFF.

The chain carries TRBV9 and TRBJ2-1, with D possibly being TRBD2 (6 bases). This CDR3 has 15 amino acids. Germline V gene sequence: CDR1 SGDLS, CDR2 YYNGEE. The V end lost 2 bases, the J end lost 2 bases, and 11 bases lay between the germline ends. CDR3 loop: CASSVLGGTYNEQFF. Written as DNA, the CDR3 is TGTGCCAGCAGCGTCCTCGGGGGAACCTACAATGAGCAGTTCTTC.

The rearrangement links TRBV5-1 to TRBJ2-6, with D hard to call. The CDR3 consists of 16 residues. Germline V gene sequence: CDR1 SGHRS, CDR2 YFSETQ. V was clipped by 3 bases and J by 0 bases, with 10 bases between them. The chain's CDR3 is CASSSIQSSGANVLTF. In DNA form, the CDR3 reads TGCGCCAGCAGCTCCATACAGTCCTCTGGGGCCAACGTCCTGACTTTC.

This clone has just one count. The V gene is TRBV5-1, the J gene TRBJ2-7; 9 bases agree with TRBD2. The CDR3 spans 16 residues. V shed 0 bases, J shed 2 bases, and the junction held 6 bases outside the gene matches. Germline lookup yields CDR1 SGHRS and CDR2 YFSETQ. CDR3 nucleotides: TGCGCCAGCAGCTTGGTCGGCGGGAGGGCCCCCTACGAGCAGTACTTC. Translating gives CASSLVGGRAPYEQYF.

V and J are TRBV11-2 and TRBJ1-1; D gene uncertain. Deletions cut 3 bases from V and 4 bases from J, with 12 bases between. The V gene's germline CDR1 is SGHAT and CDR2 FQNNGV. The CDR3 extends over 14 amino acids. This chain's CDR3 is CASSLPTPGTEAFF. The DNA for the CDR3 is TGTGCCAGCAGCTTGCCTACCCCGGGCACTGAAGCTTTCTTT.

The V and J genes are TRBV2 and TRBJ2-5, with 7 bases lining up with TRBD2. This CDR3 is 14 amino acids long. Looked up from germline, CDR1 is SNHLY and CDR2 is FYNNEI. Trimming removed 4 bases from V and 2 bases from J; junction bases left unmatched: 4. CDR3 region: CASSVKAGQETQYF. CDR3 bases: TGTGCCAGCAGTGTTAAAGCGGGGCAAGAGACCCAGTACTTC. Full variable domain (remainder filled in from reference TRBV2 and TRBJ2-5): EPEVTQTPSHQVTQMGQEVILRCVPISNHLYFYWYRQILGQKVEFLVSFYNNEISEKSEIFDDQFSVERPDGSNFTLKIRSTKLEDSAMYFCASSVKAGQETQYFGPGTRLLVL.

The chain employs TRBV11-3 and TRBJ2-1; 9 positions agree with TRBD2. The CDR3 totals 15 residues. Looked up from germline, CDR1 is SGHNT and CDR2 is YENEEA. V lost 3 bases to trimming and J lost 2 bases; unmatched junction nucleotides: 2. This CDR3 is CASSFGLATYNEQFF. The DNA of the CDR3 is TGTGCCAGCAGCTTCGGACTAGCGACCTACAATGAGCAGTTCTTC.

Here the CDR3 DNA reads TGTGCCAGCAGTTTAACCGGGGATTCACCCCTCCACTTT. This gives the protein CASSLTGDSPLHF. The genes are TRBV12-3 or TRBV12-4 and TRBJ1-6; no reliable D call. V lost 2 bases and J 8 bases, leaving 7 bases between the germline ends. This CDR3 contains 13 residues.

The chain couples TRBV3-1 (or the pseudogene TRBV3-2) to TRBJ2-7; possibly TRBD2 for D (6 bases). Trimming removed 1 base at V and 8 bases at J, with 12 bases between. The CDR3 loop spans 13 amino acids. CDR1 and CDR2 (germline): LGHDT, YNNKEL (reference sequence). CDR3 DNA: TGTGCCAGCAGCCAAGGCCGTAGCGGAAAGCAGTACTTC. It is translated as CASSQGRSGKQYF.

This chain links TRBV12-3 or TRBV12-4 with TRBJ1-1, with 8 positions matching TRBD1. The CDR3 consists of 13 residues. J was trimmed by 4 bases and V by 5 bases; bases with no gene match: 3. CDR3 region: CASSQDRVTEAFF. CDR3 in DNA: TGTGCCAGCAGTCAGGACAGGGTCACTGAAGCTTTCTTT.

This clone was recorded only once. This chain connects TRBV7-9 to TRBJ2-1; 8 nucleotides align to TRBD2. CDR3 length: 15 residues. With 2 bases clipped from V and 8 bases from J, the junction kept 8 bases outside the gene matches. The germline CDR1 and CDR2 sequences are SEHNR and FQNEAQ (reference sequence). For the CDR3, the DNA is TGTGCCAGCAGCTTATGGCGGCTAGCGGGTTATGAGCAGTTCTTC. Its protein is CASSLWRLAGYEQFF.

V is TRBV5-1 and J is TRBJ2-1, with a possible D match to TRBD2 (5 bases). From germline, CDR1 is SGHRS and CDR2 YFSETQ. V gave up 3 bases and J gave up 2 bases, with 6 bases separating them. The CDR3 extends over 13 amino acids. The CDR3 DNA reads TGCGCCAGCAGCTCGGAGGCCTACAATGAGCAGTTCTTC. This sequence encodes CASSSEAYNEQFF.